The T cell receptor beta chain under discussion was sequenced for a study of T cells in Graves' hyperthyroidism and ophthalmopathy. The study, taken as a whole, reports: It was a median 6.5 months before onset that the model predicted ophthalmopathy. Peripheral blood also featured most of the thyroid clonotypes expanded above 0.001.

Researchers defined stable Graves' hyperthyroidism as no ophthalmopathy progression within 18 months. Fresh peripheral blood, roughly 10 ml of it, supplied the PBMCs. With respect to this clonotype: The antigen is not known.

V lost 0 bases and J lost 3, with 5 bases in between. This CDR3 spans 14 amino acids. In germline, CDR1 is MGHRA, CDR2 YSYEKL. RNA transcripts provided the source from which TCR beta CDR3 regions were amplified. First-round RT-PCR of the TCR CDR3 relied on the HTBI primer set. TCRdb re-called the multiplex PCR reads with MiXCR, one entry per CDR3 protein. The table lists 300,000 to 450,000 distinct CDR3 sequences, over 11% of them singletons. The V and J genes are TRBV4-1 and TRBJ2-2; D not certain. The receptor was derived from a woman aged 55-69 years with Graves' hyperthyroidism. The source material was blood. In DNA, the CDR3 is TGCGCCAGCAGCCAAGACCAATACACCGGGGAGCTGTTTTTT. Its translation is CASSQDQYTGELFF.